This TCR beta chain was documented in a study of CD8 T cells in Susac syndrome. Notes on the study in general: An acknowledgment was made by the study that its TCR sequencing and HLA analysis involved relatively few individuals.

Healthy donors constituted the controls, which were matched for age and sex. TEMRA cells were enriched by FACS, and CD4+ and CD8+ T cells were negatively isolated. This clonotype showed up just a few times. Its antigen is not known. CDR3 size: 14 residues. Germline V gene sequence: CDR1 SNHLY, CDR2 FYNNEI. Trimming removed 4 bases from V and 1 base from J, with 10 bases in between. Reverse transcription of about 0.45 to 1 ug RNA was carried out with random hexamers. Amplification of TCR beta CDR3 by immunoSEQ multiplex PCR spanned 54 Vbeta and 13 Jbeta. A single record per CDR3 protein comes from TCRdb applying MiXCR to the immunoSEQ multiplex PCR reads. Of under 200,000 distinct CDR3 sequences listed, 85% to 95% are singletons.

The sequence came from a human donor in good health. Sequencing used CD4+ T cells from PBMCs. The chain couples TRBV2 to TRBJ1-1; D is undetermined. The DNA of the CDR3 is TGTGCCAGCAGTGTGCTCAGAGGGAACACTGAAGCTTTCTTT. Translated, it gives CASSVLRGNTEAFF.